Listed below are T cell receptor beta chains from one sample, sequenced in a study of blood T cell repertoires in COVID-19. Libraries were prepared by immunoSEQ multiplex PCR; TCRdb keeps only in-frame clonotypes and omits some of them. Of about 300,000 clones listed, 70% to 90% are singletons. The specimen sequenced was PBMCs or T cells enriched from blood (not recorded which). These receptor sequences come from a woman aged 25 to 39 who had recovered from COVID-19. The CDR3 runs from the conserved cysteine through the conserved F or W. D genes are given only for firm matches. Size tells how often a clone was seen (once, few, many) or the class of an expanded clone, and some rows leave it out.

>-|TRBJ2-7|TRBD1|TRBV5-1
TGCGCCAGCAGCCTGGGGCAGGGGGCTAGTGTCTACGAGCAGTACTTC
CASSLGQGASVYEQYF
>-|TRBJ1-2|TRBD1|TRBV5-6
TGTGCCAGCAGCTCCACCGGGACAGGGCGCGGCTACACCTTC
CASSSTGTGRGYTF
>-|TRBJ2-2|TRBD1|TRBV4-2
TGTGCCAGCAGCCAAGGGGTCGGGGGACAGGGTCAGACCGGGGAGCTGTTTTTT
CASSQGVGGQGQTGELFF
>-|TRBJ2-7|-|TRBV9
TGTGCCAGCAGCGTAGAAGGGGGTATTACGGCCGAGCAGTACTTC
CASSVEGGITAEQYF
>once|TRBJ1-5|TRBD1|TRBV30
TGTGCCTGGGACAGGGGGCGAATTAGCAATCAGCCCCAGCATTTT
CAWDRGRISNQPQHF
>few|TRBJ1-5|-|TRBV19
TGTGCCAGTATCGATGGGGGGGCTTGGAATCAGCCCCAGCATTTT
CASIDGGAWNQPQHF
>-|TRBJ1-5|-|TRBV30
TGTGCCTGGAGTAGCGGGGGGGACCAGCCCCAGCATTTT
CAWSSGGDQPQHF
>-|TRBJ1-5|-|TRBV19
TGTGCCAGTAGTATTCTGGCCAATCAGCCCCAGCATTTT
CASSILANQPQHF
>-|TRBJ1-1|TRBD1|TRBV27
TGTGCCAGCAGTTTACGATACGGGACAGGCATGGAAGCTTTCTTT
CASSLRYGTGMEAFF
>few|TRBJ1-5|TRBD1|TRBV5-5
TGTGCCAGCAGCTTGTTCAGGGGGATCAGCAATCAGCCCCAGCATTTT
CASSLFRGISNQPQHF
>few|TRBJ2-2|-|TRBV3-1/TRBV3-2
TGTGCCAGCAGCCAAGATATACTACGGCAGTTAAACACCGGGGAGCTGTTTTTT
CASSQDILRQLNTGELFF
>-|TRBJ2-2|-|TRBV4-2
TGTGCCAGCAGCCAAATTTTAGGAGAGAACACCGGGGAGCTGTTTTTT
CASSQILGENTGELFF
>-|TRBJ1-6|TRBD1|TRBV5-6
TGTGCCAGCAGCGTATCAGGGGGGCGTAATTCACCCCTCCACTTT
CASSVSGGRNSPLHF
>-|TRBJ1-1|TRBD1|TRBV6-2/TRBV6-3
TGTGCCAGCAGTCCCGCAGGGGGATATTTGACTGAAGCTTTCTTT
CASSPAGGYLTEAFF